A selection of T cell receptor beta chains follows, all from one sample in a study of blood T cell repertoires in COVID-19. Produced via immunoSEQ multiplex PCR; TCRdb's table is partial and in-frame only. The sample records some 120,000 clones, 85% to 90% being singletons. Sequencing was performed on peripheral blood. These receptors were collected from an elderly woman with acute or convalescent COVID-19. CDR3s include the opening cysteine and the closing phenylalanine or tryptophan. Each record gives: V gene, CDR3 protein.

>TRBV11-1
CASSPRDRDYNSPLHF
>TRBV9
CASSPADRSASPLHF
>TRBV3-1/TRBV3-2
CASRQADYGYTF
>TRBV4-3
CASSQDPGYSPLHF
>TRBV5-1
CASSTTRTGTRPSPLHF
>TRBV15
CATSSRPGQGARNTEAFF
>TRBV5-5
CASSSQGAYEQYF
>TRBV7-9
CASSAQTGSNYGYTF
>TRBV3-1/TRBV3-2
CASSQGQRHGYTF
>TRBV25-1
CASLGTAGTEAFF
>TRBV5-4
CASRQGSGNTIYF
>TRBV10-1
CASSEGTGGFRAFF
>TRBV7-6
CASSPTNMVGGYGYTF
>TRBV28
CASSPFWGPPNTEAFF
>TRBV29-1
CSASTVSTDTQYF
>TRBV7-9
CASSIAGLLGYTF
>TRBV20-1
CSASFQTGELFF
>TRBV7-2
CASSLLGDNTEAFF
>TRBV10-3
CAIKSEKLFF
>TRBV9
CASSVGTAKGEKLFF
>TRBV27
CASSFDRGQPQHF
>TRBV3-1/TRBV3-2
CASSQGRLLHGYTF
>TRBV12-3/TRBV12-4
CASRWEGNTEAFF
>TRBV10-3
CAISDPPSTGPGNTIYF
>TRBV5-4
CASSLGQGGEKLFF
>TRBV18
CASSSPGGQTFYGYTF
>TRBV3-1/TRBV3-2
CASSQDPTSGYNEQFF
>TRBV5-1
CASSLEGQGRYNSPLHF
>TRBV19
CASSNTAGVGNQPQHF
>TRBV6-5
CASGGGLAKNIQYF
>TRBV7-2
CASSPGVTSYEQYF
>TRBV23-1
CAREGYNEQFF
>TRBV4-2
CASSQDPDSPLHF
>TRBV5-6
CASSLSRRENTIYF
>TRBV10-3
CAISGGSGETQYF
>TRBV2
CASSDRAGEQFF
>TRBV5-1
CASSPSNTGTGNTIYF
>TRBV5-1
CASSLANGQETQYF
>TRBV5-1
CASSLGADRGRGKLFF
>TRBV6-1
CASSERGGGLRGTQYF